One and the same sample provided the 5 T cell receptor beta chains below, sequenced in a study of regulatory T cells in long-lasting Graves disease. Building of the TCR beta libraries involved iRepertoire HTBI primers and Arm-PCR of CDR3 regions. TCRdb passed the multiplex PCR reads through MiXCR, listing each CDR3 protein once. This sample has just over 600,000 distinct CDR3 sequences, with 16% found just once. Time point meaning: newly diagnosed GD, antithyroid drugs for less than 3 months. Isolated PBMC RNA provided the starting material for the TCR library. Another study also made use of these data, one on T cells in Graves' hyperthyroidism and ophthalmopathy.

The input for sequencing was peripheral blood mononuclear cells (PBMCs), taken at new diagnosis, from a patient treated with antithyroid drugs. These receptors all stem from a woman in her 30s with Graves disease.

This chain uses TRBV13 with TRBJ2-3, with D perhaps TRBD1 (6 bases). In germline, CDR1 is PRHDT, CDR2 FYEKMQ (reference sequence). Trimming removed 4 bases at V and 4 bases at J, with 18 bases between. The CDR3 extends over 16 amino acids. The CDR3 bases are TGTGCCAGCAGCTCCAGAGACAGGCCTAGCCCAGATACGCAGTATTTT. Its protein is CASSSRDRPSPDTQYF. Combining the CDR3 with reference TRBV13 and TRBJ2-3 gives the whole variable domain AAGVIQSPRHLIKEKRETATLKCYPIPRHDTVYWYQQGPGQDPQFLISFYEKMQSDKGSIPDRFSAQQFSDYHSELNMSSLELGDSALYFCASSSRDRPSPDTQYFGPGTRLTVL.

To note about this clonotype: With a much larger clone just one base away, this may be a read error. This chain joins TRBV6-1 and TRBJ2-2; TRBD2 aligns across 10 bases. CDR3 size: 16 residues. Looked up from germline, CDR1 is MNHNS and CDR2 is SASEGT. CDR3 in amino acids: CASWGLAGANTGKLFF. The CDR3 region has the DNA TGTGCCAGCTGGGGGCTAGCGGGAGCGAACACCGGGAAGCTGTTTTTT.

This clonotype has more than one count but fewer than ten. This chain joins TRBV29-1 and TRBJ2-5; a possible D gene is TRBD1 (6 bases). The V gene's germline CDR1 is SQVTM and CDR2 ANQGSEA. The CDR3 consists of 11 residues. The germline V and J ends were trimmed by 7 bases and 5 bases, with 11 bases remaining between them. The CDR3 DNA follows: TGCAGCGCCTATAGGGGGGAGACCCAGTACTTC. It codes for CSAYRGETQYF.

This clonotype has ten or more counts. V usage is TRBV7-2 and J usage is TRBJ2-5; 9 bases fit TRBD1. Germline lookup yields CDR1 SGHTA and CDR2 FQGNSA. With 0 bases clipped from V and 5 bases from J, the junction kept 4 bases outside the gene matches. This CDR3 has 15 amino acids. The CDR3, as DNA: TGTGCCAGCAGCTTAGCGGGGACAGGGTTCGAGACCCAGTACTTC. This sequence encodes CASSLAGTGFETQYF.

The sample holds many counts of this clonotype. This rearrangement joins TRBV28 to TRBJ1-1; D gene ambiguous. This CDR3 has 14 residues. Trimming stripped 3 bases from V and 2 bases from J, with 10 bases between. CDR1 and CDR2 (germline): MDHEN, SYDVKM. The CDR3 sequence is CASSLTLSNTEAFF. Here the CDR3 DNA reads TGTGCCAGCAGTTTGACACTTTCCAACACTGAAGCTTTCTTT.